Listed below are T cell receptor beta chains from one sample, sequenced in a study of blood T cell repertoires in COVID-19. TCRdb's table, derived via immunoSEQ multiplex PCR, lists solely in-frame clones and lacks some. The table shows roughly 230,000 clones, with 80% to 85% occurring only once. Sequenced sample: PBMCs or T cells enriched from blood (not recorded which). The receptor source for this set is a man aged 45 to 65 who had recovered from COVID-19. CDR3s include the opening cysteine and the closing phenylalanine or tryptophan. Fields, in order: clone size, J gene, V gene, D gene, CDR3 DNA, CDR3 protein. D genes are given only for firm matches. Only part of the rows carry a size: once, few, many, or a class if the clone is expanded.

>many|TRBJ2-5|TRBV4-3|TRBD1
TGCGCCAGCAGCCAAGGGGACAGCGGGACCCAGTACTTC
CASSQGDSGTQYF
>-|TRBJ2-6|TRBV14|TRBD1
TGTGCCAGCAGTACAGGGGGAGGTGGGGCCAACGTCCTGACTTTC
CASSTGGGGANVLTF
>-|TRBJ2-7|TRBV5-4|-
TGTGCCAGCAGCCAACTAGCTTCCTACGAGCAGTACTTC
CASSQLASYEQYF
>-|TRBJ2-7|TRBV7-9|-
TGTGCCAGCAGCTTAGCGGTGGGCAGGGTGAACGAGCAGTACTTC
CASSLAVGRVNEQYF
>-|TRBJ2-1|TRBV5-1|TRBD2
TGCGCCAGCAGCTCCGCCGGGGGGGCACGGAATGAGCAGTTCTTC
CASSSAGGARNEQFF
>-|TRBJ2-2|TRBV11-1|-
TGTGCCAGCAGCTTAGGGGGCGTGAGTGGCGGGGAGCTGTTTTTT
CASSLGGVSGGELFF
>-|TRBJ2-7|TRBV4-1|-
TGCGCCAGCAGCCAAGCATCCCCCTACGAGCAGTACTTC
CASSQASPYEQYF
>-|TRBJ2-7|TRBV9|-
TGTGCCAGCAGCGTAGAGGGGGGGGCCCTTTACTACGAGCAGTACTTC
CASSVEGGALYYEQYF
>-|TRBJ2-5|TRBV9|-
TGTGCCAGCAGCGGACCGGGGAGGGGGGAGACCCAGTACTTC
CASSGPGRGETQYF
>-|TRBJ1-4|TRBV6-5|TRBD1
TGTGCCACCAGCAAAGGACAGGGCAAAGGTGAAAAACTGTTTTTT
CATSKGQGKGEKLFF
>-|TRBJ2-7|TRBV7-9|-
TGTGCCAGCAGCCCACAGGGACCTGAGGACGAGCAGTACTTC
CASSPQGPEDEQYF
>-|TRBJ2-7|TRBV27|-
TGTGCCAGCAGACCTGGACCCGGCCGGGACTTTGCCTACGAGCAGTACTTC
CASRPGPGRDFAYEQYF
>-|TRBJ2-5|TRBV4-2|-
TGTGCCAGCAGCAGAGGGGGGGCGGAGACCCAGTACTTC
CASSRGGAETQYF
>-|TRBJ2-5|TRBV25-1|TRBD1
TGTGCCAGCAGGGACAGGTTTGGGCAAGAGACCCAGTACTTC
CASRDRFGQETQYF
>-|TRBJ2-5|TRBV11-3|TRBD1
TGTGCCAGCAGCTTAGGGGACAGCGACCAAGAGACCCAGTACTTC
CASSLGDSDQETQYF
>-|TRBJ1-6|TRBV6-5|TRBD1
TGTGCCAGCAGTTACGGAGGAAGGGGGCTTTCACCCCTCCACTTT
CASSYGGRGLSPLHF
>once|TRBJ2-2|TRBV4-3|TRBD2
TGCGCCAGCAGCCAAGAGTGGCTAGCGGGAGGCCGGGGCGGGGAGCTGTTTTTT
CASSQEWLAGGRGGELFF